This T cell receptor (beta chain) was captured in a study of OX40 agonist ivuxolimab in advanced cancers. Study-level information: Checkpoint inhibitors had been given previously to 35% to 50% of patients.

CDR1 SGHRS and CDR2 YFSETQ come from the germline V gene. V was clipped by 0 bases and J by 4 bases, with 11 bases between them. The CDR3 consists of 16 residues. The timepoints at which blood was sampled were baseline, cycle 4 day 1, and cycle 7 day 1. Whole-study findings and limits: Relative to CD4+, CD8+ T cells held more expanded clones on average. Expanded peripheral T cells had an undetermined antigen specificity.

This table comes from immunoSEQ multiplex PCR, and its TCRdb copy is limited to in-frame clones, with some not included. The data show 20,000 to 30,000 clones, with under 85% seen just once and about 8.3% held by the top ten. Comment on this clone: Its antigen is still unknown.

V usage is TRBV5-1 and J usage is TRBJ2-6; D gene uncertain. The sequencing here drew on CD4+ or CD8+ T cells sorted from blood, taken in a trial of the OX40 agonist ivuxolimab. The TCR sequence derives from an adult with an advanced solid tumor such as melanoma, head and neck, liver or kidney cancer. This CDR3 is CASSLVGPGGANVLTF. The DNA for the CDR3 is TGCGCCAGCAGCTTGGTTGGTCCTGGGGGGGCCAACGTCCTGACTTTC.